This TCR beta chain was profiled in a study of molecular identifiers for immune sequencing clone quantification. Via MiXCR, TCRdb re-called the PCR reads, giving one row per CDR3 protein. This sample has 40,000 to 45,000 distinct CDR3 sequences, with about a quarter found just once. There are 15 residues in the CDR3. V dropped 0 bases and J dropped 4 bases, with 10 bases sitting between them. The germline CDR1 and CDR2 sequences are PRHDT and FYEKMQ (reference sequence). Study-wide points: Jurkat TCR RNA from one cell was spiked into approximately 930,000 naive cells, and it was reportedly detectable there.

This clonotype occurred a few times. What it binds is not known. This sequence originates from a human donor in good health. Some libraries in this study had Jurkat cell RNA spiked in. Sequencing input: naive CD8+ T cells from blood, with Jurkat cell RNA spiked in. Subset meaning: FACS-sorted CD8+CD4-CCR7+CD45RA+ naive T cells. V is TRBV13 and J is TRBJ2-1; D remains ambiguous. The CDR3 loop reads CASSLGSGVYNEQFF. The CDR3 DNA reads TGTGCCAGCAGCTTAGGATCCGGCGTATACAATGAGCAGTTCTTC. The complete variable domain, with remaining parts taken from reference TRBV13 and TRBJ2-1, reads AAGVIQSPRHLIKEKRETATLKCYPIPRHDTVYWYQQGPGQDPQFLISFYEKMQSDKGSIPDRFSAQQFSDYHSELNMSSLELGDSALYFCASSLGSGVYNEQFFGPGTRLTVL.